The 6 T cell receptor beta chains below all came from one sample that was sequenced in a study of STAT3 mutations in large granular lymphocyte leukemia. Produced via immunoSEQ multiplex PCR; TCRdb's table is partial and in-frame only. The sample shows more than 2,500 clones, roughly 88% of them seen only once. The antigens these receptors bind are not known. Points from the study as a whole: Every T-LGLL patient had at least one immunodominant TCRbeta clonotype.

The sequenced sample was peripheral blood mononuclear cells. These TCRs come from a man aged 40-50 years with T-cell large granular lymphocyte leukemia. Some clones in this sample may be carry-over from other donors' samples.

The chain carries TRBV27 and TRBJ2-5; TRBD2 matches 7 bases. The CDR3 covers 16 residues. Losses at the gene ends were 5 bases for V and 3 bases for J; bases not matched to a gene: 12. From germline, CDR1 is MNHEY and CDR2 SMNVEV (reference sequence). CDR3 amino acids: CASSPRGLGFKETQYF. Here the CDR3 DNA reads TGTGCCAGCAGTCCAAGAGGACTAGGGTTCAAAGAGACCCAGTACTTC.

The J gene is TRBJ1-4, the V gene TRBV27; D uncertain. V lost 6 bases to trimming and J lost 8 bases, with 19 bases between them. Per the germline V gene, CDR1 is MNHEY and CDR2 is SMNVEV (reference sequence). This CDR3 region has 15 residues. The CDR3 DNA follows: TGTGCCAGCAGGGAACGAGGAGGGAACCTAGAAAAACTGTTTTTT. Translated: CASRERGGNLEKLFF.

The rearrangement uses TRBV5-4 and TRBJ2-2; possible D gene TRBD1, 6 bases. V was shortened by 4 bases and J by 1 base, with 17 bases between the two germline ends. There are 17 residues in the CDR3. CDR1 and CDR2 from the germline V gene are SGHNT and YYREEE (reference sequence). CDR3 protein: CASSSAAGEKNTGELFF. CDR3 DNA: TGTGCCAGCAGCAGTGCGGCAGGGGAAAAGAACACCGGGGAGCTGTTTTTT.

The chain uses TRBV4-1 and TRBJ1-6, with D possibly TRBD1 on 6 matching bases. Trimming pared 2 bases from V and 9 bases from J, leaving 14 bases between. The CDR3 sequence is 15 residues long. Per the germline V gene, CDR1 is MGHRA and CDR2 is YSYEKL. The CDR3 bases are TGCGCCAGCAGCCAACCACAGGGAGCACTTTCACCCCTCCACTTT. It yields the protein CASSQPQGALSPLHF.

In regard to this clone: A read error may produce the germline difference seen at one junction end. The chain employs TRBV7-7 and TRBJ2-1; the match to TRBD1 covers 9 bases. CDR3 length: 14 residues. CDR1 is SSHAT, CDR2 FNYEAQ, per germline (reference sequence). CDR3 nucleotides: TGTGCCAGCAGTTTAGGGGACAGGGACAATGAGCAGTTCTTC. Translation gives CASSLGDRDNEQFF. Full variable domain (remainder filled in from reference TRBV7-7 and TRBJ2-1): GAGVSQSPRYKVTKRGQDVTLRCDPISSHATLYWYQQALGQGPEFLTYFNYEAQPDKSGLPSDRFSAERPEGSISTLTIQRTEQRDSAMYRCASSLGDRDNEQFFGPGTRLTVL.

The chain combines TRBV5-4 with TRBJ2-7, with D possibly matching TRBD1 (6 bases). With 0 bases removed from V and 2 bases from J, the gap between germline ends came to 12 bases. The CDR3 sequence is 15 residues long. Germline loops: CDR1 SGHNT, CDR2 YYREEE (reference sequence). The CDR3 nucleotides are TGTGCCAGCAGCTTGGCCGGGACACTCACCTACGAGCAGTACTTC. It is translated as CASSLAGTLTYEQYF.